Reported below is one T cell receptor (beta chain). Germline lookup yields CDR1 LNHDA and CDR2 SQIVND (reference sequence). V was pared by 3 bases and J by 3 bases, with 8 bases between. The CDR3 runs to 13 residues. Some clones are missing from TCRdb's copy, which holds only in-frame ones; the method was immunoSEQ multiplex PCR. The sample yields about 68,000 clones, 85% to 95% seen once. This specimen belongs to a study of T cells after somatic rescue of genetic block. The gene calls are TRBV19 and TRBJ1-2, with D unclear. The origin of this receptor is a man aged 40-49 years. Sequencing input: peripheral blood mononuclear cells (PBMCs). CDR3 nucleotides: TGTGCCAGTAGTATTCATCGGGACTATGGCTACACCTTC. Its translation: CASSIHRDYGYTF. Filled out from reference TRBV19 and TRBJ1-2, the complete variable domain reads DGGITQSPKYLFRKEGQNVTLSCEQNLNHDAMYWYRQDPGQGLRLIYYSQIVNDFQKGDIAEGYSVSREKKESFPLTVTSAQKNPTAFYLCASSIHRDYGYTFGSGTRLTVV.